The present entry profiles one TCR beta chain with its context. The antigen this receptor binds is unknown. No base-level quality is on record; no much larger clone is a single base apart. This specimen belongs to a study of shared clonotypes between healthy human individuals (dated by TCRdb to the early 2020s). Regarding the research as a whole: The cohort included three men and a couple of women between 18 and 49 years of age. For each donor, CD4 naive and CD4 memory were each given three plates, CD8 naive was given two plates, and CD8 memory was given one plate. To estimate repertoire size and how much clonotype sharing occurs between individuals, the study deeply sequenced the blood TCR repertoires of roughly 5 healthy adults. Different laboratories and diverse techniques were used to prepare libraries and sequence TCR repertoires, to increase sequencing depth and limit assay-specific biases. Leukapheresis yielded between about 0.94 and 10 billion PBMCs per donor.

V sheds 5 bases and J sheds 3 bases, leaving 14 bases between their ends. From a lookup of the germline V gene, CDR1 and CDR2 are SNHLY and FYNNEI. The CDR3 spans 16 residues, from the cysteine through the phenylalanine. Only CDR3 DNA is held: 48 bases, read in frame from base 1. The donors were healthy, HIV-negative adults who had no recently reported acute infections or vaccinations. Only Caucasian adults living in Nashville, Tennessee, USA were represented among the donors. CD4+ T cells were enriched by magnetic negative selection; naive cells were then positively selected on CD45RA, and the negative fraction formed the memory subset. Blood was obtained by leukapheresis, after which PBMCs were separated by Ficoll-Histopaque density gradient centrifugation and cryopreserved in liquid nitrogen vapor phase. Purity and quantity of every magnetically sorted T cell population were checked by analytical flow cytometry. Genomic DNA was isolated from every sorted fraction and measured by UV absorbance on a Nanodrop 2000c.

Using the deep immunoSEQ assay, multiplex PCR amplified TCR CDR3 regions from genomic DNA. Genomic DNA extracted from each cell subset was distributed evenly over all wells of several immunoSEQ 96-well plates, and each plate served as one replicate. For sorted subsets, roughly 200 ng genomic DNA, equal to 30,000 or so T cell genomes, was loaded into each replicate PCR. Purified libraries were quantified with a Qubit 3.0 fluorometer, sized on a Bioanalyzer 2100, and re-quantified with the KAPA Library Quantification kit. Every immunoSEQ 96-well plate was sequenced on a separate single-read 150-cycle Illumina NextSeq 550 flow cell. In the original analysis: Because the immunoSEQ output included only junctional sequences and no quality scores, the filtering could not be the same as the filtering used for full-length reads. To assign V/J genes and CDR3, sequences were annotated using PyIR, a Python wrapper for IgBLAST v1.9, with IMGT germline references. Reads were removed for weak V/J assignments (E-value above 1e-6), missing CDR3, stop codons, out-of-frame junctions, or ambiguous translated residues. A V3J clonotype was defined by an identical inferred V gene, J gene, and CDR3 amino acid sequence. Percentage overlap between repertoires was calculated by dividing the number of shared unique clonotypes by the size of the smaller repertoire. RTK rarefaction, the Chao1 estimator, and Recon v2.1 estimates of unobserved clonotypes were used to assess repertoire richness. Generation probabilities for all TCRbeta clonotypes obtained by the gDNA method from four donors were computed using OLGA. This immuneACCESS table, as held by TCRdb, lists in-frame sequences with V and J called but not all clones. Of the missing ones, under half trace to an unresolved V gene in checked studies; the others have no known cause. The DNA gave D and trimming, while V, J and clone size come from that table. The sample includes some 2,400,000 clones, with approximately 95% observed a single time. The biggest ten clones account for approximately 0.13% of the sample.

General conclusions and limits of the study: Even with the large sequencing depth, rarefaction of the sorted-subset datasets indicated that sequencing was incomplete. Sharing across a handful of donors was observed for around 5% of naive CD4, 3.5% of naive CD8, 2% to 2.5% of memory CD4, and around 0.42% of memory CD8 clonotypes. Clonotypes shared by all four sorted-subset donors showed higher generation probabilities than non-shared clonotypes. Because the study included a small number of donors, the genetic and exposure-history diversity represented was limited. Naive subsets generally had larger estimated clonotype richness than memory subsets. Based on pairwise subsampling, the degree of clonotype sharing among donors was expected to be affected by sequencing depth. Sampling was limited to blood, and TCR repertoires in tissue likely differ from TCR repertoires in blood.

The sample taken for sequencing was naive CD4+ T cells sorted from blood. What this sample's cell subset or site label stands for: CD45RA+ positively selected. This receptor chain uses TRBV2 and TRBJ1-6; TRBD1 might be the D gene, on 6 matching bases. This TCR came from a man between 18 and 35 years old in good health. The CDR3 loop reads CASSSGTLIYNSPLHF. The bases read TGTGCCAGCAGTTCCGGGACACTAATCTATAATTCACCCCTCCACTTT. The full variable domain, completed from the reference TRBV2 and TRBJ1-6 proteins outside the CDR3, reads EPEVTQTPSHQVTQMGQEVILRCVPISNHLYFYWYRQILGQKVEFLVSFYNNEISEKSEIFDDQFSVERPDGSNFTLKIRSTKLEDSAMYFCASSSGTLIYNSPLHFGNGTRLTVT.